This TCR beta chain emerged from a study of cytomegalovirus exposure and HLA in healthy donors. Study-level results: Later analysis placed DRB1 highest and HLA-C lowest in TCR association rates, which differed by HLA locus. There were reportedly fewer N-insertions in an Asian-associated ancestry cluster than the roughly 700-donor mean, in a later analysis. V- and J-gene trimming of TCR beta was linked (in a later analysis) to a missense DCLRE1C variant.

Nobody recorded the CMV serostatus of this donor. About this clone itself: Its antigen is as yet unknown.

PCR amplification relied on 60 Vbeta primers (plus 13 Jbeta primers). The table came from immunoSEQ multiplex PCR; TCRdb's copy has only in-frame clones and leaves some out. The data contain 43,000 or so clones, 50% to 75% of them singletons. V lost 6 bases, J lost 10 bases, and 5 bases stayed unmatched. CDR3 length: 12 residues. CDR1 and CDR2 (germline): MNHEY, SVGAGI. The sequencing sample was made of PBMCs. This clonotype was obtained from a human donor in good health. The chain recombines TRBV6-5 with TRBJ1-1, with TRBD1 identical over 10 bases. CDR3 bases: TGTGCCAGCAGGGACAGGGGGTCTGGAGCTTTCTTT. Its protein is CASRDRGSGAFF.